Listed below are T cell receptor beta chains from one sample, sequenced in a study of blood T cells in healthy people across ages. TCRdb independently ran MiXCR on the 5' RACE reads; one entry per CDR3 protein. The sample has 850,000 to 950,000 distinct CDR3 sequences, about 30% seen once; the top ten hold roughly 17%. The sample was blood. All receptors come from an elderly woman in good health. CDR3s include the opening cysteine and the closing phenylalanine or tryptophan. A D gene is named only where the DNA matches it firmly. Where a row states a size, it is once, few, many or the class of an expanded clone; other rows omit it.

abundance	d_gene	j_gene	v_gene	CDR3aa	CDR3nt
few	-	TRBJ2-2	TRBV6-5	CASRGVATGELFF	TGTGCCTCCAGAGGGGTTGCCACCGGGGAGCTGTTTTTT
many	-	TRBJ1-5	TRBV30	CAWSVRRNQPQHF	TGTGCCTGGAGTGTACGGAGGAATCAGCCCCAGCATTTT
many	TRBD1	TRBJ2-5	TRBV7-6	CASSGQGETQYF	TGTGCCAGCAGTGGACAGGGGGAGACCCAGTACTTC
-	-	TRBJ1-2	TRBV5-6	CASSISVGAGYTF	TGTGCCAGCAGTATCTCAGTTGGGGCTGGCTACACCTTC
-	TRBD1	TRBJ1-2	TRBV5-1	CASSGGTGEGYTF	TGCGCCAGCAGCGGTGGGACAGGGGAAGGCTACACCTTC
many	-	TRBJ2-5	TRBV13	CASSFKGGEETQYF	TGTGCCAGCAGCTTTAAGGGGGGGGAAGAGACCCAGTACTTC
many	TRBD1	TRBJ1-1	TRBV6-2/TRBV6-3	CASSSGTGEKDTEAFF	TGTGCCAGCAGTTCCGGGACAGGGGAGAAGGACACTGAAGCTTTCTTT
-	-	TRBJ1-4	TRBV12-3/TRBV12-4	CASSTGRQRKGVTNEKRFF	TGTGCCAGCAGTACCGGACGACAAAGGAAGGGTGTAACTAATGAAAAACGGTTTTTT
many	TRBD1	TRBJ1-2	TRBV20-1	CSAAWRRGRGGYTF	TGCAGTGCTGCCTGGCGTAGGGGGCGGGGAGGCTACACCTTC
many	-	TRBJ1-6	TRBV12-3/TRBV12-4	CASSQQSTLNSPLHF	TGTGCCAGCAGCCAACAAAGCACCCTTAATTCACCCCTCCACTTT
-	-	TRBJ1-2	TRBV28	CASSYNRAMDYTF	TGTGCCAGCAGCTATAACAGGGCTATGGACTACACCTTC
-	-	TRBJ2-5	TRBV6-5	CASSYSNAGRQYF	TGTGCCAGCAGTTACTCGAATGCGGGACGGCAGTACTTC
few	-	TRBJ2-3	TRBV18	CASSPGHATQDTQYF	TGTGCCAGCTCACCGGGTCATGCCACCCAGGATACGCAGTATTTT
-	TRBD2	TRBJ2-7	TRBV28	CASSERGGRVPDEQYF	TGTGCCAGCAGTGAGCGGGGGGGCCGGGTGCCGGACGAGCAGTACTTC
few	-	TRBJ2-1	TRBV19	CASTIQGYPYNEQFF	TGTGCCAGTACCATACAGGGCTACCCCTACAATGAGCAGTTCTTC
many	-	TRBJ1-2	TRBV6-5	CASSYTKGPYGYTF	TGTGCCAGCAGTTACACAAAGGGGCCGTATGGCTACACCTTC
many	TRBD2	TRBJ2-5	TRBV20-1	CSASTPAGGGETQYF	TGCAGTGCTAGCACCCCAGCGGGGGGCGGGGAGACCCAGTACTTC
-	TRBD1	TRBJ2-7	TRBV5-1	CASSFLRGPVYEQYF	TGCGCCAGCAGCTTTCTCAGGGGGCCTGTATACGAGCAGTACTTC
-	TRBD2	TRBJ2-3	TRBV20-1	CSAATSGGFVDTQYF	TGCAGTGCCGCGACTAGCGGGGGGTTTGTAGATACGCAGTATTTT
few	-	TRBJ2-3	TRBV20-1	CSAGRDLYF	TGCAGTGCTGGACGGGATTTGTATTTT
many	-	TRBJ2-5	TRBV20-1	CSASLRPGRETQYF	TGCAGTGCTAGTCTGCGGCCCGGCCGCGAGACCCAGTACTTC
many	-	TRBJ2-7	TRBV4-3	CASSQDRGYEQYF	TGCGCCAGCAGCCAAGATCGCGGCTACGAGCAGTACTTC
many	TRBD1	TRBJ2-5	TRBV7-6	CASSQGTGLKETQYF	TGTGCCAGCAGCCAAGGGACAGGGCTTAAAGAGACCCAGTACTTC
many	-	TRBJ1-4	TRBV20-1	CSARADTIATNEKLFF	TGCAGTGCTAGAGCGGACACTATTGCAACTAATGAAAAACTGTTTTTT
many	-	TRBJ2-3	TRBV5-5	CASKVNPGGADTQYF	TGTGCCAGCAAGGTGAATCCGGGTGGAGCAGATACGCAGTATTTT
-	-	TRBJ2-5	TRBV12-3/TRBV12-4	CASLKRIQETQYF	TGTGCCAGCTTGAAGCGGATTCAAGAGACCCAGTACTTC
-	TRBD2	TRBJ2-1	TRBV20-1	CSASRSGGVNEQFF	TGCAGTGCTAGTCGTAGCGGGGGGGTCAATGAGCAGTTCTTC
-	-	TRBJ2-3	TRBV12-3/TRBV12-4	CASSLGLMSTDTQYF	TGTGCCAGCAGTTTAGGGCTAATGAGCACAGATACGCAGTATTTT
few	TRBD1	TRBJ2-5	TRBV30	CAWSTGGSKTQYF	TGTGCCTGGAGTACAGGGGGCTCCAAGACCCAGTACTTC
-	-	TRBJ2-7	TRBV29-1	CSALDGEISYEQYF	TGCAGCGCCCTAGATGGGGAAATCTCCTACGAGCAGTACTTC
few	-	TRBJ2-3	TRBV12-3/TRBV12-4	CASSLWTVTDTQYF	TGTGCCAGCAGTTTATGGACTGTCACAGATACGCAGTATTTT
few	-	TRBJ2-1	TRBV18	CASSPDRHNEQFF	TGTGCCAGCTCACCCGACAGACACAATGAGCAGTTCTTC
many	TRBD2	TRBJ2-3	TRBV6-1	CASSEPGGGTDTQYF	TGTGCCAGCAGTGAGCCGGGGGGAGGCACAGATACGCAGTATTTT
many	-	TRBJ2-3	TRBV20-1	CSARPAKYTDTQYF	TGCAGTGCTAGACCAGCGAAATACACAGATACGCAGTATTTT
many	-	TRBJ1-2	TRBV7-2	CASSLGGQGNGYTF	TGTGCCAGCAGCTTAGGAGGCCAAGGGAATGGCTACACCTTC
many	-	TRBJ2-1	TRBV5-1	CASSVGLPNEQFF	TGCGCCAGCAGCGTAGGACTACCGAATGAGCAGTTCTTC
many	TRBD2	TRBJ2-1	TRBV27	CASSEKAPGLEMENEQFF	TGTGCCAGCAGCGAAAAAGCGCCGGGACTAGAAATGGAGAATGAGCAGTTCTTC